These 13 T cell receptor beta chains originate from one sample sequenced in a study of blood T cell repertoires in COVID-19 (dated by TCRdb to 2020 to 2021). Library method: the immunoSEQ multiplex PCR assay. In TCRdb, the immuneACCESS table is reduced to in-frame sequences with V and J assigned. These tables do not hold every clone; where another copy was compared, an unresolved V gene accounts for under half, and the others remain unexplained. Present in this sample are about 240,000 clones, 85% to 90% of which were seen just once. Clones ranked in the top ten supply more than 6.5% of the sample. The sequenced sample was peripheral blood. The receptors here all came from a woman between 70 and 85 years old with active or convalescent COVID-19.

This sequence joins TRBV5-6 and TRBJ2-7; 7 bases map to TRBD1. The CDR3 runs to 14 residues. CDR1 is SGHDT, CDR2 YYEEEE, per germline. V was pared by 3 bases and J by 6 bases, with 9 bases of the junction left unmatched. This CDR3 reads CASSSAGTATEQYF. CDR3 DNA: TGTGCCAGCAGCTCCGCCGGGACAGCAACCGAGCAGTACTTC.

This clone has just a few counts. The chain recombines TRBV19 with TRBJ2-1, with D unclear. V lost 2 bases and J lost 0, with 5 bases in between. Germline loops: CDR1 LNHDA, CDR2 SQIVND (reference sequence). The CDR3 is 14 residues long. CDR3 bases: TGTGCCAGTAGTATACTGAGCTCCTACAATGAGCAGTTCTTC. Translated: CASSILSSYNEQFF.

The chain joins TRBV6-2 or TRBV6-3 to TRBJ1-2; D call uncertain. The CDR3 is 11 residues long. Germline assignment: CDR1 MNHEY and CDR2 SVGEGT. The V end lost 5 bases, the J end lost 7 bases, and 8 bases lay between the germline ends. The CDR3 spells CASSPRSGYTF. The CDR3, as DNA: TGTGCCAGCAGTCCCCGGAGTGGCTACACCTTC.

A single count supports this clone. V and J are TRBV7-9 and TRBJ2-7; TRBD2 is a possible D gene (6 bases). The CDR3 runs 14 residues. The germline CDR1 and CDR2 sequences are SEHNR and FQNEAQ (reference sequence). V lost 5 bases, J lost 5 bases, and 16 bases lay in between. The chain's CDR3 is CASSRTEGTNEQYF. The CDR3, as DNA: TGTGCCAGCAGCCGTACGGAGGGGACCAACGAGCAGTACTTC.

The rearrangement uses TRBV2 and TRBJ1-1, with 8 bases matching TRBD1. V was pared by 3 bases and J by 5 bases, with 8 bases of the junction left unmatched. CDR1 and CDR2 from the germline V gene are SNHLY and FYNNEI. The length of the CDR3 is 15 residues. For the CDR3, the DNA is TGTGCCAGCAGTGAGGCAGGGGGCCGATGGACTGAAGCTTTCTTT. Residues: CASSEAGGRWTEAFF. The full variable domain, completed using reference TRBV2 and TRBJ1-1, is EPEVTQTPSHQVTQMGQEVILRCVPISNHLYFYWYRQILGQKVEFLVSFYNNEISEKSEIFDDQFSVERPDGSNFTLKIRSTKLEDSAMYFCASSEAGGRWTEAFFGQGTRLTVV.

This chain connects TRBV2 to TRBJ1-2; TRBD1 matches at 7 bases. Trimming cost V 8 bases and J 0 bases; bases outside gene matches: 9. Germline V gene data show CDR1 as SNHLY and CDR2 as FYNNEI. CDR3 length equals 15 residues. CDR3 region: CASWGTEPSNYGYTF. CDR3 coding DNA: TGTGCCAGCTGGGGGACAGAACCATCTAACTATGGCTACACCTTC.

The J gene is TRBJ1-6, the V gene TRBV7-2; D is perhaps TRBD1 (5 bases). The germline V gene has CDR1 SGHTA and CDR2 FQGNSA. This CDR3 is 15 amino acids long. V shed 1 base and J shed 10 bases, with 14 bases lying between them. CDR3 in amino acids: CASSLEVRGDSPLHF. CDR3 nucleotide sequence: TGTGCCAGCAGCTTAGAAGTCCGGGGGGACTCACCCCTCCACTTT.

This clone was seen just once. V gene TRBV6-6 combines with J gene TRBJ2-1, with 7 bases identical to TRBD2. The CDR3 length is 15 residues. From germline, CDR1 is MNHNY and CDR2 SVGAGI (reference sequence). Trimming removed 1 base from V and 9 bases from J; junction bases left unmatched: 9. As DNA, the CDR3 is TGTGCCAGCAGTTACTACGGGGGGTCCCTTATTGAGCAGTTCTTC. It yields the protein CASSYYGGSLIEQFF.

The V call is TRBV6-2 or TRBV6-3, the J call TRBJ1-2; 8 bases align to TRBD1. From germline, CDR1 is MNHEY and CDR2 SVGEGT. J was trimmed by 1 base and V by 5 bases; bases with no gene match: 3. The CDR3 runs to 14 residues. The CDR3 loop is CASSQDRGNYGYTF. CDR3 coding DNA: TGTGCCAGCAGTCAAGACAGGGGTAACTATGGCTACACCTTC.

This chain connects TRBV5-4 to TRBJ2-3; D is undetermined. The CDR3 is 16 amino acids. Trimming took off 0 bases at V and 1 base at J, with 12 bases between the two ends. The germline gives CDR1 SGHNT, CDR2 YYREEE (reference sequence). The CDR3 nucleotides are TGTGCCAGCAGCTTGGCTCCCCCCATAGGCACAGATACGCAGTATTTT. Translation: CASSLAPPIGTDTQYF.

The rearrangement uses TRBV3-1 (or the pseudogene TRBV3-2) and TRBJ1-2; 7 nucleotides line up with TRBD1. The CDR3 contains 15 residues. Germline CDR1 and CDR2: LGHDT and YNNKEL (reference sequence). V lost 0 bases, J lost 4 bases, and 5 bases stayed unmatched. CDR3 amino acids: CASSQDVQGVYGYTF. The CDR3 DNA reads TGTGCCAGCAGCCAAGACGTGCAGGGGGTCTATGGCTACACCTTC.

Worth noting for this clone: This sample also contains other DNA sequences that code for the same CDR3. The CDR3 DNA is TGTGCCAGTAGTATCACAGGGTTCGGCTACACCTTC. It yields the protein CASSITGFGYTF. The rearrangement uses TRBV19 and TRBJ1-2; a weak D match, TRBD1 (6 bases). Germline-derived CDR1 and CDR2 are LNHDA and SQIVND (reference sequence). The CDR3 totals 12 residues. The germline V and J ends were trimmed by 3 bases and 8 bases, with 10 bases remaining between them.

In its sample, this clone was seen once. The chain employs TRBV24-1 and TRBJ1-2; D unclear. This CDR3 is 14 amino acids long. Germline CDR1 and CDR2: KGHDR and SFDVKD. Deletions cut 1 base from V and 0 bases from J, with 5 bases between. This CDR3 is CATSDFEANYGYTF. The CDR3 DNA reads as TGTGCCACCAGTGATTTTGAGGCTAACTATGGCTACACCTTC.